A single sample is the source of the 12 T cell receptor beta chains below, sequenced in a study of regulatory T cells in long-lasting Graves disease (dated by TCRdb to about 2021). Library creation used multiplex PCR. Instrument used: Illumina HiSeq 4000. To build TCR beta libraries, CDR3 regions were amplified by Arm-PCR using iRepertoire HTBI primers. The raw public reads went through TCRdb reprocessing: fastp at Q25, MiXCR clone calling, in-frame beta chains kept. Rows merge per CDR3 protein into single entries with the most common DNA and genes. The sample table shows hundreds of thousands of distinct CDR3 sequences, and around 15% are seen once. Approximately 12% of the sample rests with the top ten. The time point label corresponds to: newly diagnosed GD, antithyroid drugs for less than 3 months. RNA was extracted from PBMCs in TRIzol for both TCR sequencing and RNA sequencing. A further study also used this sample, focusing on T cells in Graves' hyperthyroidism and ophthalmopathy.

This sample comprised peripheral blood mononuclear cells (PBMCs), obtained at new diagnosis, from a patient treated with antithyroid drugs. These receptors came from a man aged 18 to 30 with Graves disease. Donor details come from another sample of the same person, matched by shared clones.

V gene TRBV20-1 combines with J gene TRBJ2-1, with D perhaps matching TRBD2 (6 bases). The V end was cut by 7 bases, the J end by 0 bases, with 22 bases between. The CDR3 is 17 amino acids. CDR1 DFQATT and CDR2 SNEGSKA come from the germline V gene (reference sequence). The CDR3 sequence is CSVPGTYLQGSYNEQFF. The CDR3 DNA follows: TGCAGTGTACCCGGGACTTATCTTCAGGGCTCCTACAATGAGCAGTTCTTC.

The V and J genes are TRBV30 and TRBJ2-1; no firm D call. Trimming removed 0 bases from V and 10 bases from J, with 16 bases in between. The germline gives CDR1 GTSNPN, CDR2 SVGIG (reference sequence). CDR3 size: 14 residues. CDR3 DNA: TGTGCCTGGAGTGTACCCGACGCACTGGGGGAGCAGTTCTTC. Amino acid sequence: CAWSVPDALGEQFF.

This clonotype came up many times. The chain links TRBV2 to TRBJ1-3; D ambiguous. The CDR3 runs to 16 residues. CDR1 is SNHLY, CDR2 FYNNEI, per germline. V lost 7 bases, J lost 0 bases, and 16 bases lay in between. CDR3 in amino acids: CASIGEAGISGNTIYF. Written as DNA, the CDR3 is TGTGCCAGCATCGGAGAAGCGGGGATCTCTGGAAACACCATATATTTT.

This clonotype came up many times. This chain connects TRBV28 to TRBJ1-1, with a tentative D call TRBD1 (5 bases). Trimming removed 6 bases at V and 6 bases at J, with 8 bases between. CDR1 MDHEN and CDR2 SYDVKM come from the germline V gene. This CDR3 region has 11 residues. CDR3 in DNA: TGTGCCAGCAGCAAACAGGCTGAAGCTTTCTTT. Translated, it gives CASSKQAEAFF. Full variable domain (outside the CDR3, taken from reference TRBV28 and TRBJ1-1): DVKVTQSSRYLVKRTGEKVFLECVQDMDHENMFWYRQDPGLGLRLIYFSYDVKMKEKGDIPEGYSVSREKKERFSLILESASTNQTSMYLCASSKQAEAFFGQGTRLTVV.

This clonotype was recorded many times. The chain recombines TRBV12-3 or TRBV12-4 with TRBJ1-2; a possible D gene is TRBD1 (6 bases). The CDR3 loop spans 13 amino acids. V lost 6 bases and J 3 bases, leaving 11 bases between the germline ends. CDR3 amino acids: CASRVQGHYGYTF. CDR3 DNA sequence: TGTGCCAGCAGGGTACAGGGTCACTATGGCTACACCTTC.

This clonotype has ten or more counts. The V and J genes are TRBV10-3 and TRBJ2-5, with 11 positions matching TRBD2. V lost 0 bases to trimming and J lost 2 bases; unmatched junction nucleotides: 5. Germline loops: CDR1 ENHRY, CDR2 SYGVKD. The CDR3 is 17 amino acids. The CDR3 reads CAISESRLAGGQETQYF. The CDR3, as DNA: TGTGCCATCAGTGAGTCCCGGCTAGCGGGAGGTCAAGAGACCCAGTACTTC.

The genes are TRBV9 and TRBJ1-1, with D possibly TRBD1 on 6 matching bases. This CDR3 has 14 residues. The germline V gene encodes CDR1 SGDLS and CDR2 YYNGEE. Trimming removed 4 bases at V and 8 bases at J, with 18 bases between. The CDR3 DNA sequence: TGTGCCAGCAGCTCATTGGGGGACACAGCCGAAGCTTTCTTT. It yields the protein CASSSLGDTAEAFF.

The chain carries TRBV14 and TRBJ2-7, with 10 bases fitting TRBD2. The V gene end was trimmed by 5 bases and the J gene end by 7 bases; junction bases not matched to a gene: 8. The CDR3 covers 14 residues. Germline assignment: CDR1 SGHDN and CDR2 FVKESK. CDR3 coding DNA: TGTGCCAGCAGCAGCCTAGCGGGAGTGAGTGAGCAGTACTTC. Translated, it gives CASSSLAGVSEQYF.

This clonotype was recorded a few times. The CDR3 DNA is TGTGCCAGCAGCCTAGACTCGACAGGGGGCAAGCAGTACTTC. It is translated as CASSLDSTGGKQYF. The chain joins TRBV5-5 to TRBJ2-7; 10 bases agree with TRBD1. There are 14 residues in the CDR3. Looked up from germline, CDR1 is SGHKS and CDR2 is YYEKEE (reference sequence). The junction had 9 bases not matched to a gene; V was cut back by 4 bases and J by 8 bases.

A few counts support this clonotype. The rearrangement joins TRBV20-1 to TRBJ2-1, with D perhaps being TRBD1 or TRBD2 (7 bases each). Germline V gives CDR1 DFQATT, CDR2 SNEGSKA (reference sequence). Trimming left V 3 bases short and J 5 bases short, with 20 bases between. There are 16 residues in the CDR3. Here the CDR3 DNA reads TGCAGTGCTAGGAACAGGGGAGCGGGGCTGAACAATGAGCAGTTCTTC. Protein product: CSARNRGAGLNNEQFF.

The CDR3 is CASSFAIYNEQFF. CDR3 coding DNA: TGTGCCAGCAGTTTCGCGATCTACAATGAGCAGTTCTTC. V usage is TRBV27 and J usage is TRBJ2-1; no clear D. Germline-derived CDR1 and CDR2 are MNHEY and SMNVEV (reference sequence). V was pared by 3 bases and J by 3 bases, with 6 bases between. The CDR3 has 13 residues.

V gene TRBV29-1 combines with J gene TRBJ2-3; no clear D. The germline gives CDR1 SQVTM, CDR2 ANQGSEA. V gave up 7 bases and J gave up 4 bases, with 24 bases separating them. This CDR3 region has 16 residues. CDR3 region: CSATPTRGAPPDTQYF. The CDR3 nucleotides are TGCAGCGCTACGCCGACTCGCGGAGCGCCCCCAGATACGCAGTATTTT.